This T cell receptor (beta chain) was captured in a study of shared T cell receptors in the human thymus. In germline, CDR1 is MGHRA, CDR2 YSYEKL. This CDR3 is built from 17 residues. J was trimmed by 1 base and V by 1 base; bases with no gene match: 6. The repertoire was sequenced with immunoSEQ multiplex PCR; TCRdb's copy has only in-frame clones and lacks some. The sample lists hundreds of thousands of clones, roughly 90% seen once, with about 0.01% in the top ten. This clone is a singleton in its sample. This sample also belongs to another study, concerning human thymus T cells. This second report adds: From resections taken during corrective heart surgery, the thymus tissue was obtained. In thymic and blood repertoires alike, V and J usage looked biased.

The sample consisted of thymocytes. The source is a boy under two years old with a congenital heart defect. The rearrangement joins TRBV4-1 to TRBJ2-7; TRBD2 matches at 11 bases. CDR3 region: CASSQGALAGGSYEQYF. The CDR3 nucleotides read TGCGCCAGCAGCCAAGGAGCCCTAGCGGGGGGATCCTACGAGCAGTACTTC.